This TCR beta chain derives from a study of blood T cell repertoires in COVID-19. Authors' methods: Amplification from reference gene primers served as the basis for estimated nucleated cell counts. Profiled with immunoSEQ multiplex PCR; TCRdb holds only in-frame clones, not every one. The DNA gave D and trimming, while V, J and clone size come from that table. The sample has some 120,000 clones, 70% to 90% seen once. Trimming cost V 4 bases and J 4 bases, with 10 bases left between them. CDR3 length: 13 amino acids. Germline V lookup: CDR1 LNHDA, CDR2 SQIVND (reference sequence). The sequencing sample was made of peripheral blood. This rearrangement joins TRBV19 to TRBJ1-2; TRBD1 is a possible D gene (5 bases). The TCR comes from a man aged 40-49 years with acute or convalescent COVID-19. DNA of the CDR3: TGTGCCAGTAGTACGGGACTCCCCTATGGCTACACCTTC. As protein: CASSTGLPYGYTF.